The source of this T cell receptor (beta chain) is a study of blood T cell repertoires in COVID-19. As for the study in general: The United States, Italy and Spain were the sources of the acute and convalescent COVID-19 samples. T cells, B-cell-depleted T cells, or PBMCs provided the cDNA or gDNA that served as material.

Original analysis: Amplification with reference gene primers provided the estimates of nucleated cell counts. Libraries were prepared by immunoSEQ multiplex PCR; TCRdb keeps only in-frame clonotypes and omits some of them. Clonal size and the V and J genes are those of that table, whereas D and trimming came from the DNA. The table lists about 150,000 clones, approximately 73% of them singletons. Trimming at V came to 3 bases and at J to 2 bases, leaving 1 base not matched to a gene. In germline, CDR1 is LNHDA, CDR2 SQIVND (reference sequence). This CDR3 is 15 amino acids long. Sequencing used peripheral blood. The rearrangement joins TRBV19 to TRBJ2-1, with 10 bases identical to TRBD2. This TCR derives from a man aged 60-69 years with acute or convalescent COVID-19. The CDR3 DNA follows: TGTGCCAGTAGTATGGGACTAGCGCCCTACAATGAGCAGTTCTTC. Protein: CASSMGLAPYNEQFF.